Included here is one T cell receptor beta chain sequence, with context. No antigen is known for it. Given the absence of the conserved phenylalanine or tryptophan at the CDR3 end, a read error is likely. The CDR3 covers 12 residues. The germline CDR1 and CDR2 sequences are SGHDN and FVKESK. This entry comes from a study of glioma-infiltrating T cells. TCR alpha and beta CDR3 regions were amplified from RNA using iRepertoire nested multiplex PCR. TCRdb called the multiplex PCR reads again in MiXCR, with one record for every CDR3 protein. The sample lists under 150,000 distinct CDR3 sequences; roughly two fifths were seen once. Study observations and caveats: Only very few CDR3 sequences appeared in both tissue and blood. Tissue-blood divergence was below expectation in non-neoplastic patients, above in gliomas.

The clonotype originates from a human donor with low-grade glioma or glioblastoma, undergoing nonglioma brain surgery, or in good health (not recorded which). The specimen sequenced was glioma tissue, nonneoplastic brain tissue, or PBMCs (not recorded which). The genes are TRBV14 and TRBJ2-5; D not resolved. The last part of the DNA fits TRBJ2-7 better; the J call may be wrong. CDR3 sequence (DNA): TGTGCCAGCAGCCAAGATTACCACGAGCAGTACTTG. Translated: CASSQDYHEQYL.